This is a list of T cell receptor beta chains from one sample in a study of blood T cell repertoires in COVID-19. Sequencing was performed with immunoSEQ multiplex PCR; in TCRdb, only in-frame clones are kept and a portion is missing. The table has 100,000 or so clones, 92% seen once. The sequenced material came from peripheral blood. These receptors were taken from a man aged 50-60 years with active COVID-19. Both conserved end residues are part of each CDR3. A D gene is named only where the DNA matches it firmly. Some rows have no size entry. The others give once, few or many, or a class for an expanded clone.

v_call	clone_size	j_call	d_call	cdr3_nt	cdr3_aa
TRBV4-1	.	TRBJ1-1	.	TGCGCCAGCAGCCAAGATGGGAGGGAAGCTTTCTTT	CASSQDGREAFF
TRBV6-5	.	TRBJ2-1	.	TGTGCCAGCAGCACCGAGGGCCGTGGGCAGTTCTTC	CASSTEGRGQFF
TRBV28	.	TRBJ2-7	TRBD1	TGTGCCAGCAGTCAAGCGACAGGGGGCTACGAGCAGTACTTC	CASSQATGGYEQYF
TRBV6-5	.	TRBJ1-2	.	TGTGCCAGCAGTTACTCTGCGTCTCTATATGGCTACACCTTC	CASSYSASLYGYTF
TRBV5-1	.	TRBJ2-1	.	TGCGCCAGCAGCTTGGCGGCTAGCGCCCTCAATGAGCAGTTCTTC	CASSLAASALNEQFF
TRBV29-1	.	TRBJ2-3	.	TGCAGCGTTGATACCCAGATCACAGATACGCAGTATTTT	CSVDTQITDTQYF
TRBV2	.	TRBJ2-1	.	TGTGCCAGCAGTGAAGGTCGGGGGGCGCGGAATGAGCAGTTCTTC	CASSEGRGARNEQFF
TRBV19	.	TRBJ2-5	TRBD1	TGTGCCAGCTCGACAGGGTTTGGGGAGACCCAGTACTTC	CASSTGFGETQYF
TRBV28	.	TRBJ2-1	TRBD2	TGTGCCAGCAGTTTACCTATCTTTAGCGGGTCTAATGAGCAGTTCTTC	CASSLPIFSGSNEQFF
TRBV2	once	TRBJ2-5	.	TGTGCCAGCAGTGCCGGGACACTCAAAGAGACCCAGTACTTC	CASSAGTLKETQYF
TRBV12-3/TRBV12-4	.	TRBJ2-1	.	TGTGCCAGCAGTTTAGGCCTCGAGAATGAGCAGTTCTTC	CASSLGLENEQFF
TRBV7-9	.	TRBJ1-6	TRBD1	TGTGCCAGCAGCGACATGGACAGGGATTTCGGTTCACCCCTCCACTTT	CASSDMDRDFGSPLHF
TRBV28	.	TRBJ2-5	TRBD2	TGTGCCAGCGGTCCGACTAGCGGGGGGCAAGAGACCCAGTACTTC	CASGPTSGGQETQYF
TRBV7-2	once	TRBJ1-3	.	TGTGCCAGTGGTGACTCATACTCTGGAAACACCATATATTTT	CASGDSYSGNTIYF
TRBV5-6	.	TRBJ1-1	TRBD1	TGTGCCAGCAGCTCCGGGACAGGGTCAGCCGGCGCTGAAGCTTTCTTT	CASSSGTGSAGAEAFF
TRBV7-6	.	TRBJ1-1	.	TGTGCCAGCAGCGGGAAGTTACAGGGTGAAGCTTTCTTT	CASSGKLQGEAFF
TRBV7-6	.	TRBJ2-2	.	TGTGCCAGCAGCCTAGGGGAGTCTACCCCGGGCACCGGGGAGCTGTTTTTT	CASSLGESTPGTGELFF
TRBV29-1	.	TRBJ2-5	TRBD2	TGCACTACGGCGGGAGGGCCAAGGGAGACCCAGTACTTC	CTTAGGPRETQYF
TRBV6-6	.	TRBJ1-1	.	TGTGCCAGCAGTTACTACGGGATCGGGGGCACTGAAGCTTTCTTT	CASSYYGIGGTEAFF
TRBV6-2/TRBV6-3	.	TRBJ2-2	TRBD1	TGTGCCAGCAGTTACTTGGACAGGGCTTACGGGGAGCTGTTTTTT	CASSYLDRAYGELFF
TRBV10-3	once	TRBJ2-1	.	TGTGCCATCAGACAGGGGGTGGAGCGGGGATCGGGTGAGCAGTTCTTC	CAIRQGVERGSGEQFF
TRBV6-5	.	TRBJ2-3	TRBD2	TGTGCCAGCAGTCATAAAGCGGGAAGCACAGATACGCAGTATTTT	CASSHKAGSTDTQYF
TRBV4-1	once	TRBJ1-1	TRBD1	TGCGCCAGCAGCCACATCGACAGGGGCACTGAAGCTTTCTTT	CASSHIDRGTEAFF
TRBV28	.	TRBJ2-7	.	TGTGCCAGCAGTTTCGCGTTATCCTACGAGCAGTACTTC	CASSFALSYEQYF
TRBV28	.	TRBJ1-2	.	TGTGCCAGCAGTTTAGCCGGGTTTCCTAATGGCTACACCTTC	CASSLAGFPNGYTF
TRBV28	.	TRBJ1-6	.	TGTGCCAGCAGTCCCTGGACAGAGAATTCACCCCTCCACTTT	CASSPWTENSPLHF
TRBV28	once	TRBJ2-3	TRBD1	TGTGCCAGCAGTTTCTTTCGGGGGACAGGGGGCAGCACAGATACGCAGTATTTT	CASSFFRGTGGSTDTQYF
TRBV2	.	TRBJ1-2	.	TGTGCCAGCAGTGAAACGAGATATGGCTACACCTTC	CASSETRYGYTF
TRBV12-3/TRBV12-4	.	TRBJ2-1	.	TGTGCCAGCAGTTTCGGTGGCAATGAGCAGTTCTTC	CASSFGGNEQFF